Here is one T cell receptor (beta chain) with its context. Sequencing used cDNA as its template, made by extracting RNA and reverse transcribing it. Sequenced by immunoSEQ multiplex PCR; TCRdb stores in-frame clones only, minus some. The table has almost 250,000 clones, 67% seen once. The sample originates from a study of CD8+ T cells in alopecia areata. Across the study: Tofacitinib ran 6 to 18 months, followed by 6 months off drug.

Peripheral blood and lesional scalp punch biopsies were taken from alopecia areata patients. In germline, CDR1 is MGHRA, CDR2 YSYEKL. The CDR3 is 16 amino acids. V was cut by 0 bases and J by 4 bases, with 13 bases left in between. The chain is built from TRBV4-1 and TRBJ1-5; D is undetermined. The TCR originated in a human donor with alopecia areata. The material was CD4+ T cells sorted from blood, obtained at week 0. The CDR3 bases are TGCGCCAGCAGCCAAGAAGGTGGCGGCAGTAATCAGCCCCAGCATTTT. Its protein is CASSQEGGGSNQPQHF.